A single sample gave rise to the 21 T cell receptor beta chains below, sequenced in a study of control samples from healthy donors and cancer patients (dated by TCRdb to the early 2020s). The library came from the immunoSEQ multiplex PCR assay. TCRdb stores this immuneACCESS table with in-frame sequences only. Part of the clones is absent; in the studies checked, under half of the shortfall reflects unresolved V genes, and no reason is known for the rest. The sample profile shows some 74,000 clones; approximately 90% of them were found once. Approximately 5.1% of the sample is taken by the ten largest. The specimen sequenced was blood. These TCRs come from a woman aged 50 to 65 in good health.

This clone was found a few times. The rearrangement links TRBV6-5 to TRBJ2-7; 7 nucleotides match TRBD2. This CDR3 has 14 amino acids. V was pared by 6 bases and J by 1 base, with 6 bases of the junction left unmatched. Germline V lookup: CDR1 MNHEY, CDR2 SVGAGI. Here the CDR3 reads CASSLPGGSYEQYF. The CDR3 nucleotides read TGTGCCAGCAGCCTGCCGGGGGGATCCTACGAGCAGTACTTC.

The J gene is TRBJ1-1, the V gene TRBV7-9; D gene uncertain. Deletions cut 5 bases from V and 5 bases from J, with 6 bases between. CDR1 SEHNR and CDR2 FQNEAQ come from the germline V gene (reference sequence). There are 11 residues in the CDR3. CDR3 loop: CASSLSTEAFF. The CDR3 coding sequence is TGTGCCAGCAGCCTTAGTACTGAAGCTTTCTTT.

The chain carries TRBV29-1 and TRBJ1-1; D is unclear. The ends were cut back, 3 bases at V and 6 bases at J, with 5 bases in the middle. The CDR3 has 10 residues. Germline CDR1 SQVTM, CDR2 ANQGSEA. The CDR3 loop reads CSVETSEAFF. CDR3 DNA sequence: TGCAGCGTTGAGACGTCTGAAGCTTTCTTT.

The chain couples TRBV7-9 to TRBJ1-6; D ambiguous. Germline values: CDR1 SEHNR, CDR2 FQNEAQ (reference sequence). This CDR3 has 15 residues. V lost 2 bases and J 7 bases, leaving 12 bases between the germline ends. The chain's CDR3 is CASSLRGIMNSPLHF. In DNA, the CDR3 is TGTGCCAGCAGCTTACGAGGGATTATGAATTCACCCCTCCACTTT.

The J gene is TRBJ1-3, the V gene TRBV9; a possible D gene is TRBD1 (6 bases). CDR1 SGDLS and CDR2 YYNGEE come from the germline V gene. V lost 0 bases, J lost 2 bases, and 12 bases lay in between. CDR3 length equals 16 residues. CDR3 in amino acids: CASSVGESGAGNTIYF. CDR3 sequence (DNA): TGTGCCAGCAGCGTAGGAGAGTCAGGGGCTGGAAACACCATATATTTT. Complete variable domain (other parts from reference TRBV9 and TRBJ1-3): DSGVTQTPKHLITATGQRVTLRCSPRSGDLSVYWYQQSLDQGLQFLIQYYNGEERAKGNILERFSAQQFPDLHSELNLSSLELGDSALYFCASSVGESGAGNTIYFGEGSWLTVV.

This clone is judged medium-sized. CDR3 residues: CASSPDRGWADTQYF. CDR3 coding DNA: TGTGCCAGCAGCCCGGACAGGGGTTGGGCCGATACGCAGTATTTT. The V call is TRBV7-9, the J call TRBJ2-3, with TRBD1 matching over 9 bases. The CDR3 sequence is 15 residues long. Germline assignment: CDR1 SEHNR and CDR2 FQNEAQ (reference sequence). Trimming took 5 bases from V and 6 from J; bases not matched to a gene: 9.

The chain uses TRBV29-1 and TRBJ1-6; weak D call: TRBD1 (5 bases). CDR1 SQVTM and CDR2 ANQGSEA come from the germline V gene. CDR3 length: 13 amino acids. V was shortened by 6 bases and J by 3 bases, with 9 bases between the two germline ends. The CDR3 here is CSVGHDYNSPLHF. Written as DNA, the CDR3 is TGCAGCGTAGGACACGACTATAATTCACCCCTCCACTTT.

The V call is TRBV21-1, the J call TRBJ2-1; the D call in the table, TRBD2, was not verified against the DNA. TRBV21-1 is designated a pseudogene. CDR3 length equals 17 residues. The CDR3 sequence is CASSKHSGGPCQHEQFF. The DNA for the CDR3 is TGTGCCAGCAGCAAACATAGCGGGGGGCCCTGCCAACATGAGCAGTTCTTC.

The gene calls are TRBV14 and TRBJ2-3; D remains ambiguous. The CDR3 extends over 14 amino acids. Trimming took off 5 bases at V and 3 bases at J, with 12 bases between the two ends. Germline loops: CDR1 SGHDN, CDR2 FVKESK. The DNA for the CDR3 is TGTGCCAGCAGCTGGGGATCCACGACAGATACGCAGTATTTT. It yields the protein CASSWGSTTDTQYF.

The genes are TRBV19 and TRBJ1-1; no definite D call. Trimming pared 6 bases from V and 0 bases from J, leaving 2 bases between. Germline V lookup: CDR1 LNHDA, CDR2 SQIVND (reference sequence). The length of the CDR3 is 11 residues. In DNA, the CDR3 is TGTGCCAGTAGACTGAACACTGAAGCTTTCTTT. Translating it yields CASRLNTEAFF. The entire variable domain, with the rest obtained from reference TRBV19 and TRBJ1-1, is as follows: DGGITQSPKYLFRKEGQNVTLSCEQNLNHDAMYWYRQDPGQGLRLIYYSQIVNDFQKGDIAEGYSVSREKKESFPLTVTSAQKNPTAFYLCASRLNTEAFFGQGTRLTVV.

The V gene is TRBV3-1 (or the pseudogene TRBV3-2), the J gene TRBJ2-1; D unclear. Germline V gene data show CDR1 as LGHDT and CDR2 as YNNKEL (reference sequence). V shed 0 bases and J shed 9 bases, with 9 bases lying between them. The CDR3 extends over 13 amino acids. CDR3 in DNA: TGTGCCAGCAGCCAAGATCCCACTCTTGAGCAGTTCTTC. Translated, it gives CASSQDPTLEQFF.

This chain links TRBV5-1 with TRBJ1-1; the D gene is possibly TRBD1 (5 bases). Trimming pared 0 bases from V and 8 bases from J, leaving 17 bases between. Germline V gene data show CDR1 as SGHRS and CDR2 as YFSETQ. The CDR3 length is 15 residues. CDR3 nucleotide sequence: TGCGCCAGCAGCTTGGGGCGGGGCGGCGGTGGCGAAGCTTTCTTT. Translating it yields CASSLGRGGGGEAFF.

The chain carries TRBV7-8 and TRBJ1-3, with D tentatively TRBD1 (5 bases). Trimming took off 5 bases at V and 0 bases at J, with 14 bases between the two ends. The germline CDR1 and CDR2 sequences are SGHVS and FQNEAQ. This CDR3 is built from 16 residues. The CDR3 DNA reads as TGTGCCAGCAGCCCCGAGGGACTGCTCTCTGGAAACACCATATATTTT. Translating gives CASSPEGLLSGNTIYF. Combining the CDR3 with reference TRBV7-8 and TRBJ1-3 gives the whole variable domain GAGVSQSPRYKVAKRGQDVALRCDPISGHVSLFWYQQALGQGPEFLTYFQNEAQLDKSGLPSDRFFAERPEGSVSTLKIQRTQQEDSAVYLCASSPEGLLSGNTIYFGEGSWLTVV.

This sequence joins TRBV11-3 and TRBJ2-3; possibly TRBD1 for D (6 bases). CDR3 size: 14 residues. The germline CDR1 and CDR2 sequences are SGHNT and YENEEA. The V and J ends lost 2 bases and 6 bases respectively, with 12 bases between them. This chain's CDR3 is CASSLTYRADTQYF. CDR3 in DNA: TGTGCCAGCAGCTTAACATACAGGGCCGATACGCAGTATTTT.

The V and J genes are TRBV18 and TRBJ1-4; 8 positions match TRBD1. The length of the CDR3 is 14 residues. V lost 2 bases, J lost 5 bases, and 1 base stayed unmatched. Per the germline V gene, CDR1 is KGHSH and CDR2 is LQKENI. Written as DNA, the CDR3 is TGTGCCAGCTCACCAAGACAGGGGAATGAAAAACTGTTTTTT. Protein: CASSPRQGNEKLFF.

The chain joins TRBV3-1 (or the pseudogene TRBV3-2) to TRBJ2-2; a weak D match, TRBD2 (5 bases). The CDR3 sequence is 14 residues long. The germline gives CDR1 LGHDT, CDR2 YNNKEL (reference sequence). V shed 2 bases and J shed 7 bases, with 11 bases lying between them. CDR3 sequence reads: CASSQQGSGGELFF. Here the CDR3 DNA reads TGTGCCAGCAGCCAACAAGGGAGTGGCGGGGAGCTGTTTTTT.

The chain combines TRBV6-5 with TRBJ2-7; 10 bases agree with TRBD1. The ends lost 6 bases at V and 2 bases at J; junction bases unmatched: 7. Germline CDR1 MNHEY, CDR2 SVGAGI. The CDR3 is 15 residues long. The CDR3 region has the DNA TGTGCCAGCAGGGCCGGGACAGGGGCCGCCTACGAGCAGTACTTC. Protein sequence: CASRAGTGAAYEQYF.

This chain links TRBV7-9 with TRBJ2-1; D is uncertain. With 5 bases removed from V and 6 bases from J, the gap between germline ends came to 14 bases. The germline gives CDR1 SEHNR, CDR2 FQNEAQ (reference sequence). The CDR3 is 14 amino acids. In DNA, the CDR3 is TGTGCCAGCAGCCGGGCCTGGTTGTCCAATGAGCAGTTCTTC. Encoded protein: CASSRAWLSNEQFF.

The rearrangement links TRBV7-9 to TRBJ1-2; TRBD1 is a possible D gene (6 bases). V gave up 4 bases and J gave up 0 bases, with 15 bases separating them. CDR3 length: 16 residues. Germline assignment: CDR1 SEHNR and CDR2 FQNEAQ (reference sequence). In DNA, the CDR3 is TGTGCCAGCAGCTCCGAGCTGGACAGTGCTAACTATGGCTACACCTTC. It is translated as CASSSELDSANYGYTF.

The CDR3: CASSEMGGLTEAFF. The CDR3 nucleotides are TGTGCCAGCAGTGAGATGGGAGGGCTTACTGAAGCTTTCTTT. This chain joins TRBV6-1 and TRBJ1-1; D is unclear. CDR3 length: 14 amino acids. Per germline, CDR1 MNHNS and CDR2 SASEGT. V lost 3 bases and J lost 5, with 13 bases in between.

The chain couples TRBV5-1 to TRBJ1-2; D possibly corresponds to TRBD1 (6 bases). V lost 2 bases, J lost 0 bases, and 14 bases lay in between. Germline lookup yields CDR1 SGHRS and CDR2 YFSETQ. The CDR3 is 16 amino acids. The CDR3 nucleotides are TGCGCCAGCAGCTTCGGGGACACCCGAGCTAACTATGGCTACACCTTC. Amino acids: CASSFGDTRANYGYTF.